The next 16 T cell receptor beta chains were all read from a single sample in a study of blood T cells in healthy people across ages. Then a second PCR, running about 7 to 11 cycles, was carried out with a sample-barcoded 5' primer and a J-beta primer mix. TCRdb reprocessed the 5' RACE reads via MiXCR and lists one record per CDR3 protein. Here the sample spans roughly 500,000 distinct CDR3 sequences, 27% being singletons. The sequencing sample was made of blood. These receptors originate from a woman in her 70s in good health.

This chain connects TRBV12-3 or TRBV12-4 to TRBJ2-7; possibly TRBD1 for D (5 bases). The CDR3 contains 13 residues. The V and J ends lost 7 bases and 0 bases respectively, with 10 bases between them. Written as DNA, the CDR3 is TGTGCCAGCACCAACAGGAGCTCCTACGAGCAGTACTTC. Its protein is CASTNRSSYEQYF.

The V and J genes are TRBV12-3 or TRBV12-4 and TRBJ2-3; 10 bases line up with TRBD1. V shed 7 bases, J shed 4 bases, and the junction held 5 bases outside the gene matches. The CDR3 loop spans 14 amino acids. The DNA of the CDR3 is TGTGCCAGCATTAGGGGACAGGGGTCAGATACGCAGTATTTT. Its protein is CASIRGQGSDTQYF.

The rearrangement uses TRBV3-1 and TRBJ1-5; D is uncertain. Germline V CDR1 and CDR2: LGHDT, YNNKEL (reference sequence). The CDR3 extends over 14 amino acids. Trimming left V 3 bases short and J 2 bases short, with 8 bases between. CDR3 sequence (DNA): TGTGCCAGCAGCCATGGGGTGGGCAATCAGCCCCAGCATTTT. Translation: CASSHGVGNQPQHF.

The CDR3 sequence: CASKRGQGEEAFF. As DNA, the CDR3 is TGTGCCAGCAAGAGGGGGCAGGGAGAAGAAGCTTTCTTT. This chain uses TRBV7-8 with TRBJ1-1; TRBD1 agrees at 7 bases. Germline-derived CDR1 and CDR2 are SGHVS and FQNEAQ. J gave up 8 bases and V 7 bases, and 10 bases lay outside the gene matches. The CDR3 covers 13 residues.

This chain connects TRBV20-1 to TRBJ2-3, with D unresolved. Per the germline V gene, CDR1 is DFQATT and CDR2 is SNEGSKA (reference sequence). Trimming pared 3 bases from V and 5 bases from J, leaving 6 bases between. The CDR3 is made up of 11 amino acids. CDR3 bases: TGCAGTGCTAGCCGAGTAGATACGCAGTATTTT. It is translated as CSASRVDTQYF.

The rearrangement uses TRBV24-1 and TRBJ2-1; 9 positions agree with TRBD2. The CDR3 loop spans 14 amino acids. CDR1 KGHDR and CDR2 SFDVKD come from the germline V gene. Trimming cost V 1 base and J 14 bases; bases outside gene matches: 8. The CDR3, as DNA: TGTGCCACCAGTGATTTAGGTGCGTCTAGCGGGAAGTTCTTC. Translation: CATSDLGASSGKFF.

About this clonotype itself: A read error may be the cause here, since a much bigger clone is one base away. The CDR3 is CASSSTATGTEKLFF. The CDR3 DNA sequence: TGTGCCAGCAGCTCCACAGCGACAGGGACTGAAAAACTGTTTTTT. J is TRBJ1-4 and V is TRBV7-2, with 7 positions matching TRBD1. J lost 7 bases, V lost 4 bases, and 9 bases had no gene match. Looked up from germline, CDR1 is SGHTA and CDR2 is FQGNSA. This CDR3 comprises 15 residues.

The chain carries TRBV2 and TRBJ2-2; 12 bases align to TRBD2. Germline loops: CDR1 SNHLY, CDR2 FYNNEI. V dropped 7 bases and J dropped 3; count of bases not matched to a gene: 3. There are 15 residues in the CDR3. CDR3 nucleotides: TGTGCCAGCACCCGACTAGCGGGGGACACCGGGGAGCTGTTTTTT. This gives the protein CASTRLAGDTGELFF.

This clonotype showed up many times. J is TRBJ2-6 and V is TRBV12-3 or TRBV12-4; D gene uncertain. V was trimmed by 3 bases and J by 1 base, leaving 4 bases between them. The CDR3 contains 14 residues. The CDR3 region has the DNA TGTGCCAGCAGTTTTTCATCTGGGGCCAACGTCCTGACTTTC. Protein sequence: CASSFSSGANVLTF.

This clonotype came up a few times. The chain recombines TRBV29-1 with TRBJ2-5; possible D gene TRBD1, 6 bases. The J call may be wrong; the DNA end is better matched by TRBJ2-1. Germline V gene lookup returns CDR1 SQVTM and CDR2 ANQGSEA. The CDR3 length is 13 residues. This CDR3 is CSAPGQVYNEQFF. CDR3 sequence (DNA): TGCAGCGCCCCGGGACAAGTTTACAATGAGCAGTTCTTC.

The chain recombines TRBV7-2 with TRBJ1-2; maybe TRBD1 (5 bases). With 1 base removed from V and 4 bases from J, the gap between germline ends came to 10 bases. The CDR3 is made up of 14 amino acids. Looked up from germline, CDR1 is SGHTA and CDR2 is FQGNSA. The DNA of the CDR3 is TGTGCCAGCAGCTTAGAGGGGATGTTCTATGGCTACACCTTC. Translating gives CASSLEGMFYGYTF.

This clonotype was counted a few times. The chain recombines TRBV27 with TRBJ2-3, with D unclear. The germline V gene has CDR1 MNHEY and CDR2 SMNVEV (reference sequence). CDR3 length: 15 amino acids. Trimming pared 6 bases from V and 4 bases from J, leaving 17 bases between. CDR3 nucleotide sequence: TGTGCCAGCAGCGAGTCCCCCTGGATCCCAGATACGCAGTATTTT. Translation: CASSESPWIPDTQYF.

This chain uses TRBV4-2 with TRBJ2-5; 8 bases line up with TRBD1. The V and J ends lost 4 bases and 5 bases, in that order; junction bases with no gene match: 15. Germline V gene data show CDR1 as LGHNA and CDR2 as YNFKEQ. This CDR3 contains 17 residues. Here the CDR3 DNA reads TGTGCCAGCAGCCGAGGAACCCGACAGGGGAAGACGGAGACCCAGTACTTC. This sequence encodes CASSRGTRQGKTETQYF.

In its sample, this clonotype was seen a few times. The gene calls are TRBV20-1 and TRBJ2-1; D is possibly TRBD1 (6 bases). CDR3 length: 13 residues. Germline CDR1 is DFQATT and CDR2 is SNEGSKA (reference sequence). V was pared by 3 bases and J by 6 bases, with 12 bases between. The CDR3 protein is CSARSRGPNEQFF. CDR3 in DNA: TGCAGTGCTAGGAGCAGGGGCCCCAATGAGCAGTTCTTC.

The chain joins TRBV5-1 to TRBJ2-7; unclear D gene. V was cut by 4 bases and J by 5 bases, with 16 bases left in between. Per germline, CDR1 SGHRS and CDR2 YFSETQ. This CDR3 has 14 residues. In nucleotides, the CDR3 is TGCGCCAGCAGCCTGCGGCTAATGTCCCACGAGCAGTACTTC. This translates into CASSLRLMSHEQYF.

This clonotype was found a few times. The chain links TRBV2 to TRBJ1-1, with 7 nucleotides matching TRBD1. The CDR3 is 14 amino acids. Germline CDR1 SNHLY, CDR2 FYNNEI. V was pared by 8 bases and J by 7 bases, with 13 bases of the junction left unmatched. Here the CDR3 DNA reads TGTGCCAGCCGTTATGGGACAGAGCAGGGTGAAGCTTTCTTT. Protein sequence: CASRYGTEQGEAFF.